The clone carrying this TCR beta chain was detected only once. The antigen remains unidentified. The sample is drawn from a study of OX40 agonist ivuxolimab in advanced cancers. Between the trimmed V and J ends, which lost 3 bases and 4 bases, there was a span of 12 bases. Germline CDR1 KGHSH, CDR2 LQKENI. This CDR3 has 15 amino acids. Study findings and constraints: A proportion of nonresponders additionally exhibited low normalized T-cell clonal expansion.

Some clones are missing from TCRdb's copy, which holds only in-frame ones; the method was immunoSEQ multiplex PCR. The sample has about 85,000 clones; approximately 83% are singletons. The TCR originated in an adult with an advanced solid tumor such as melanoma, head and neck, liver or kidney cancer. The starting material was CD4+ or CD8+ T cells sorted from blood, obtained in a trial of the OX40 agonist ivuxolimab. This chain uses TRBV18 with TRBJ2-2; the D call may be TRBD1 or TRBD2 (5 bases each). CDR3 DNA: TGTGCCAGCTCACCGGGGGAGTTGAGCACCGGGGAGCTGTTTTTT. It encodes CASSPGELSTGELFF.